This TCR beta chain was obtained from a study of blood T cell repertoires in COVID-19. Study-wide context: The cDNA or gDNA used as material had been derived from T cells, B-cell-depleted T cells, or PBMCs.

Trimming took 4 bases from V and 4 from J, leaving 10 bases between them. The CDR3 consists of 13 residues. Germline V gene data show CDR1 as KGHSH and CDR2 as LQKENI. The authors' processing: Amplified reference gene primers provided the basis for estimating nucleated cell counts. Only in-frame clones appear in the TCRdb table, and some are missing; sequencing was by immunoSEQ multiplex PCR. D and trimming come from the DNA, and the V and J calls and clone size come from that table. The table records about 93,000 clones, about nine tenths of them present only once. This TCR was sampled from a human donor with active COVID-19. The donor label of this sample is uncertain. The sequencing sample was made of peripheral blood. The chain joins TRBV18 to TRBJ1-2; a weak D match, TRBD1 (5 bases). DNA of the CDR3: TGTGCCAGCTCACTCGAAGGGGCCTATGGCTACACCTTC. Its protein product is CASSLEGAYGYTF.